The 21 T cell receptor beta chains below all came from one sample that was sequenced in a study of T cell responses to AZD1222 COVID-19 vaccine. Here immunoSEQ multiplex PCR was the method, and the copy in TCRdb shows in-frame clones only, minus some. The table lists tens of thousands of clones, around 84% of them singletons. Sequenced here: peripheral blood, sampled 28 days after the second AZD1222 dose. The receptors were gathered from an adult who received the AZD1222 COVID-19 vaccine.

This rearrangement joins TRBV19 to TRBJ1-1; 10 bases are a match to TRBD1. With 6 bases clipped from V and 0 bases from J, the junction kept 1 base outside the gene matches. The CDR3 is made up of 14 amino acids. Germline CDR1 is LNHDA and CDR2 is SQIVND (reference sequence). The CDR3 sequence: CASRGQGMNTEAFF. The CDR3 coding sequence is TGTGCCAGTAGGGGACAGGGGATGAACACTGAAGCTTTCTTT. The variable domain in full, completed from reference TRBV19 and TRBJ1-1, reads DGGITQSPKYLFRKEGQNVTLSCEQNLNHDAMYWYRQDPGQGLRLIYYSQIVNDFQKGDIAEGYSVSREKKESFPLTVTSAQKNPTAFYLCASRGQGMNTEAFFGQGTRLTVV.

The chain combines TRBV11-2 with TRBJ2-7; 9 bases match TRBD2. This CDR3 has 13 amino acids. Germline CDR1 is SGHAT and CDR2 is FQNNGV. V lost 5 bases and J lost 6; bases outside the gene matches: 5. Written as DNA, the CDR3 is TGTGCCAGCAGCGCAATTAGCGGGGGCGAGCAGTACTTC. This codes for CASSAISGGEQYF.

The chain combines TRBV11-2 with TRBJ1-5; D is unresolved. The germline V and J ends were trimmed by 1 base and 5 bases, with 9 bases remaining between them. The CDR3 runs 14 residues. CDR1 is SGHAT, CDR2 FQNNGV, per germline. The CDR3 loop reads CASSLVVGHQPQHF. CDR3 coding DNA: TGTGCCAGCAGCTTAGTAGTTGGCCATCAGCCCCAGCATTTT.

The chain has TRBV28 and TRBJ1-3, with a weak D call TRBD1 (6 bases). The CDR3 sequence is 14 residues long. Trimming left V 5 bases short and J 3 bases short, with 11 bases between. Per the germline V gene, CDR1 is MDHEN and CDR2 is SYDVKM. CDR3 sequence reads: CASSRGTIGNTIYF. Written as DNA, the CDR3 is TGTGCCAGCAGTAGGGGGACCATTGGAAACACCATATATTTT.

The V call is TRBV7-7, the J call TRBJ2-1; D may be TRBD1 (5 bases). The CDR3 totals 14 residues. Germline V CDR1 and CDR2: SSHAT, FNYEAQ (reference sequence). With 5 bases removed from V and 5 bases from J, the gap between germline ends came to 13 bases. CDR3 sequence: CASSRAGSNNEQFF. CDR3 coding DNA: TGTGCCAGCAGCCGAGCAGGGTCTAACAATGAGCAGTTCTTC.

The chain recombines TRBV5-1 with TRBJ1-6, with 7 bases identical to TRBD1. This CDR3 comprises 15 residues. The germline V gene encodes CDR1 SGHRS and CDR2 YFSETQ. Trimming took 0 bases from V and 10 from J; bases not matched to a gene: 7. The CDR3 sequence: CASSLVAGDSSPLHF. The CDR3, as DNA: TGCGCCAGCAGCTTGGTGGCAGGGGACAGCTCACCCCTCCACTTT.

This rearrangement joins TRBV6-5 to TRBJ2-3, with 7 bases fitting TRBD2. CDR3 length equals 14 residues. The junction had 4 bases not matched to a gene; V was cut back by 7 bases and J by 0 bases. Looked up from germline, CDR1 is MNHEY and CDR2 is SVGAGI. The CDR3 region has the DNA TGTGCCAGCAAGACTAGCCCTAGCACAGATACGCAGTATTTT. Translating it yields CASKTSPSTDTQYF.

The V gene is TRBV28, the J gene TRBJ1-5; tentatively, D is TRBD1 (5 bases). This CDR3 comprises 15 residues. Trimming shortened V by 0 bases and J by 2 bases, and 8 bases separated the two germline ends. Germline CDR1 is MDHEN and CDR2 is SYDVKM. The CDR3 region is CASSLWGPGNQPQHF. The CDR3 DNA reads as TGTGCCAGCAGTTTATGGGGGCCGGGCAATCAGCCCCAGCATTTT.

The CDR3 DNA reads TGCAGTGTGAAACAGGGCAATGAGCAGTACTTC. It specifies CSVKQGNEQYF. This chain connects TRBV20-1 to TRBJ2-7, with D possibly being TRBD1 (6 bases). V was shortened by 7 bases and J by 7 bases, with 14 bases between the two germline ends. This CDR3 is built from 11 residues. Germline values: CDR1 DFQATT, CDR2 SNEGSKA (reference sequence).

This clone was seen just once. V gene TRBV19 combines with J gene TRBJ1-1; 7 bases line up with TRBD1. Unmatched junction bases numbered 3, after V lost 4 bases and J lost 1 base. CDR3 size: 14 residues. From germline, CDR1 is LNHDA and CDR2 SQIVND (reference sequence). CDR3 DNA sequence: TGTGCCAGTAGTACACAGGGGACGAACACTGAAGCTTTCTTT. It specifies CASSTQGTNTEAFF.

The rearrangement uses TRBV7-9 and TRBJ2-3; D might be TRBD2 (5 bases). Trimming took 8 bases from V and 2 from J, leaving 17 bases between them. This CDR3 is built from 15 residues. Germline V gene data show CDR1 as SEHNR and CDR2 as FQNEAQ (reference sequence). The CDR3 DNA reads TGTGCCAGCGACTCCCGGAGCGGCCCCACAGATACGCAGTATTTT. Encoded protein: CASDSRSGPTDTQYF.

This clone was recorded only once. The chain recombines TRBV6-2 or TRBV6-3 with TRBJ2-1; 12 nucleotides agree with TRBD2. The CDR3 totals 19 residues. V lost 2 bases to trimming and J lost 1 base; unmatched junction nucleotides: 9. Germline V CDR1 and CDR2: MNHEY, SVGEGT. The CDR3 loop is CASSYALSTSGSSYNEQFF. Written as DNA, the CDR3 is TGTGCCAGCAGTTACGCCTTATCGACTAGCGGGAGTTCCTACAATGAGCAGTTCTTC.

This chain links TRBV10-1 with TRBJ2-2; 8 nucleotides align to TRBD2. This CDR3 contains 16 residues. J gave up 5 bases and V 3 bases, and 8 bases lay outside the gene matches. CDR1 and CDR2 (germline): WNHNN, SYGVQD (reference sequence). The CDR3 nucleotides are TGCGCCAGCAGTGATCCAGGACTAGCTGATACCGGGGAGCTGTTTTTT. This gives the protein CASSDPGLADTGELFF.

The chain has TRBV11-3 and TRBJ2-3; 11 positions agree with TRBD1. Trimming removed 5 bases from V and 1 base from J; junction bases left unmatched: 5. The CDR3 is 16 residues long. Germline CDR1 reads SGHNT; CDR2 reads YENEEA. DNA for the CDR3: TGTGCCAGCAGCCCGGGACAGGGGGTGGGCACAGATACGCAGTATTTT. Amino acid sequence: CASSPGQGVGTDTQYF.

V is TRBV5-1 and J is TRBJ2-5, with a tentative D call TRBD2 (6 bases). CDR3 length equals 14 residues. V was shortened by 5 bases and J by 4 bases, with 15 bases between the two germline ends. The germline gives CDR1 SGHRS, CDR2 YFSETQ. CDR3 in DNA: TGCGCCAGCAGGGCGGGACCCTCCGGAGAGACCCAGTACTTC. Amino acids: CASRAGPSGETQYF.

The rearrangement joins TRBV24-1 to TRBJ2-7; 11 bases map to TRBD1. J lost 4 bases, V lost 4 bases, and 5 bases had no gene match. Germline CDR1 and CDR2: KGHDR and SFDVKD. This CDR3 contains 15 residues. CDR3 in DNA: TGTGCCACCAGTGACCGAGGGACAGGGGGGTACGAGCAGTACTTC. It is translated as CATSDRGTGGYEQYF.

V and J are TRBV11-2 and TRBJ2-7; 7 nucleotides agree with TRBD2. V lost 5 bases and J lost 6; bases outside the gene matches: 16. From germline, CDR1 is SGHAT and CDR2 FQNNGV. The CDR3 is 16 amino acids. For the CDR3, the DNA is TGTGCCAGCAGCATCCGGGGAGGGGCCCCTGTCTTCGAGCAGTACTTC. Residues: CASSIRGGAPVFEQYF.

This rearrangement joins TRBV21-1 to TRBJ2-3; the D call TRBD2 from the table was never checked on the DNA. TRBV21-1 is flagged as a pseudogene. The CDR3 spans 16 residues. CDR3 in DNA: TGTGCCAGCAGCAAAGGGGGTAGCGGGGGCACAGATACGCAGTATTTT. It specifies CASSKGGSGGTDTQYF.

The rearrangement links TRBV10-2 to TRBJ1-3; D call uncertain. This CDR3 contains 11 residues. The V and J ends lost 8 bases and 3 bases respectively, with 5 bases between them. Germline V gene sequence: CDR1 WSHSY, CDR2 SAAADI. The CDR3 protein is CASFSGNTIYF. DNA of the CDR3: TGCGCCAGCTTCAGTGGAAACACCATATATTTT.

The rearrangement joins TRBV5-1 to TRBJ2-1; a possible D gene is TRBD2 (6 bases). V gave up 0 bases and J gave up 10 bases, with 17 bases separating them. This CDR3 comprises 15 residues. Germline values: CDR1 SGHRS, CDR2 YFSETQ. DNA for the CDR3: TGCGCCAGCAGCTTGGGTGGTGGGGATCGGGAGGAGCAGTTCTTC. Protein product: CASSLGGGDREEQFF.

The chain joins TRBV5-6 to TRBJ1-4, with unresolved D. This CDR3 has 14 amino acids. Germline-derived CDR1 and CDR2 are SGHDT and YYEEEE. Trimming took off 4 bases at V and 8 bases at J, with 15 bases between the two ends. The CDR3 region has the DNA TGTGCCAGCAGCCTAACCGGGTTTGGGGAAAAACTGTTTTTT. Protein: CASSLTGFGEKLFF.